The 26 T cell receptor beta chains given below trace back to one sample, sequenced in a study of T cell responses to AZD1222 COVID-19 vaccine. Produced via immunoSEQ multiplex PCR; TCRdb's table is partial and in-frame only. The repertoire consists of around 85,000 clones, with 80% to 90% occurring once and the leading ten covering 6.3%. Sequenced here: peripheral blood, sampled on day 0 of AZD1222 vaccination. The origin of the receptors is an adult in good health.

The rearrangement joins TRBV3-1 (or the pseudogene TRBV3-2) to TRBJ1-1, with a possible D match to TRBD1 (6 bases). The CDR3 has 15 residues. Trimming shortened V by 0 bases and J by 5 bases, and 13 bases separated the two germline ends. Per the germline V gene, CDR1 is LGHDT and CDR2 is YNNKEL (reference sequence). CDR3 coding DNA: TGTGCCAGCAGCCAAGAAAGGCAGGGGAAAACTGAAGCTTTCTTT. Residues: CASSQERQGKTEAFF.

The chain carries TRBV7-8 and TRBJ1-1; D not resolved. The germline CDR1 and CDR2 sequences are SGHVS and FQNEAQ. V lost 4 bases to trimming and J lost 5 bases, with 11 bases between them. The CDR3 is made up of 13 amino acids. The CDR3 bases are TGTGCCAGCAGCTCCATGGGAGGGACTGAAGCTTTCTTT. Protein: CASSSMGGTEAFF.

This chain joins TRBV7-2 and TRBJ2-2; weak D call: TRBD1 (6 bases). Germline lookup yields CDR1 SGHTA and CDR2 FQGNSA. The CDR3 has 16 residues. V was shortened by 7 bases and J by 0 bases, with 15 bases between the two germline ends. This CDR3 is CASTSTGLANTGELFF. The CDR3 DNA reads TGTGCCAGCACCTCTACAGGGCTAGCGAACACCGGGGAGCTGTTTTTT.

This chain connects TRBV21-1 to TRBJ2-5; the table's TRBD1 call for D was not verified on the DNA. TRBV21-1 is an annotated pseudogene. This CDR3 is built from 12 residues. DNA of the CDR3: TGTGCCAGCCGACAGGGTAGGAAGACCCAGTACTTC. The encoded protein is CASRQGRKTQYF.

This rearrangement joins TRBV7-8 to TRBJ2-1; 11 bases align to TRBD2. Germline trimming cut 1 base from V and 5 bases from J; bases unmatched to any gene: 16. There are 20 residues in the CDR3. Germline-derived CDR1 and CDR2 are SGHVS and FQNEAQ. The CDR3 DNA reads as TGTGCCAGCAGCTTAGGTGGGTTCTTCGCTAGCGGGAGGTTTGACAATGAGCAGTTCTTC. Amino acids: CASSLGGFFASGRFDNEQFF.

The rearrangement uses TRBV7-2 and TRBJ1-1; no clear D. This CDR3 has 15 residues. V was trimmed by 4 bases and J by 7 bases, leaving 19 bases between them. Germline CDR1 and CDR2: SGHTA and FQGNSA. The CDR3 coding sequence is TGTGCCAGCAGCTCCGACCCCGGCGGGCCTGTTGAAGCTTTCTTT. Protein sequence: CASSSDPGGPVEAFF.

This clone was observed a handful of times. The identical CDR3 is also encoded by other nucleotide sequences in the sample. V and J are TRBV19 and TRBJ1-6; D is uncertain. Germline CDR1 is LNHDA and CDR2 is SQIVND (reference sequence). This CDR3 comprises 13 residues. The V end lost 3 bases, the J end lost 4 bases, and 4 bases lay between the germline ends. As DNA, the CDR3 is TGTGCCAGTAGTATTGGGTATAATTCACCCCTCCACTTT. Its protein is CASSIGYNSPLHF. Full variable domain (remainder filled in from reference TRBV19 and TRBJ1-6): DGGITQSPKYLFRKEGQNVTLSCEQNLNHDAMYWYRQDPGQGLRLIYYSQIVNDFQKGDIAEGYSVSREKKESFPLTVTSAQKNPTAFYLCASSIGYNSPLHFGNGTRLTVT.

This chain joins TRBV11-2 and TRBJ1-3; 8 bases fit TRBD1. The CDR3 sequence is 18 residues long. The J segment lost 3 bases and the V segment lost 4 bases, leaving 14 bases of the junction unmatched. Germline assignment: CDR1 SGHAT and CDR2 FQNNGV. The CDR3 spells CASSWDMEQGVDGNTIYF. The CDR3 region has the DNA TGTGCCAGCAGCTGGGATATGGAACAGGGGGTTGATGGAAACACCATATATTTT.

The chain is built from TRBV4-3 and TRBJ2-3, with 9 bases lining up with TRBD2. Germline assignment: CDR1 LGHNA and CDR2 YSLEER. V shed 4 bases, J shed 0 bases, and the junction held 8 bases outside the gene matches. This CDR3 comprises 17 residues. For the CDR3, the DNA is TGCGCCAGCAGCCCCGCCGGGCTAGCGGGGAGCACAGATACGCAGTATTTT. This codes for CASSPAGLAGSTDTQYF.

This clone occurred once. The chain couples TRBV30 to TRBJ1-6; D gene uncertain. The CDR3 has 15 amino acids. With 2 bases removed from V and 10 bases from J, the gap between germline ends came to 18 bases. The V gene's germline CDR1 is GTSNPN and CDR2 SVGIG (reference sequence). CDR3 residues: CAWSLSRWGSSPLHF. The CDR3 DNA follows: TGTGCCTGGAGTTTAAGTCGGTGGGGATCGTCACCCCTCCACTTT.

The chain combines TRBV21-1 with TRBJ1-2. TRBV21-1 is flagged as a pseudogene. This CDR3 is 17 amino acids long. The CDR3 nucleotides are TGTGCCAGCAGCAAAGCGCGTTTCGGGACGGATGACAGTGGCTACACCTTC. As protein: CASSKARFGTDDSGYTF.

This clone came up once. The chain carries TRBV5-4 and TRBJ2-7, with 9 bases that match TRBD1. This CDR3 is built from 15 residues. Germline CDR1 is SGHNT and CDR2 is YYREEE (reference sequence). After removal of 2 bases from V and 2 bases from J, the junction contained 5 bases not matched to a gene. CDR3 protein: CASSFGQGSTYEQYF. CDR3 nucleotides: TGTGCCAGCAGCTTCGGACAGGGGAGTACCTACGAGCAGTACTTC.

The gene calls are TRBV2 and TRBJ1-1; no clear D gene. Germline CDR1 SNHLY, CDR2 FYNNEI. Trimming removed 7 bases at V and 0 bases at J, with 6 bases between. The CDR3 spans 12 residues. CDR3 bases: TGTGCCAGCAACCGCATGAACACTGAAGCTTTCTTT. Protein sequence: CASNRMNTEAFF.

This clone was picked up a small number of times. In DNA form, the CDR3 reads TGTGCCAGCAGCTCAGGACTAGCGGGAGCGCGAGAGACCCAGTACTTC. Protein sequence: CASSSGLAGARETQYF. The chain has TRBV7-9 and TRBJ2-5; TRBD2 aligns across 13 bases. V dropped 4 bases and J dropped 4; count of bases not matched to a gene: 6. The CDR3 extends over 16 amino acids. In germline, CDR1 is SEHNR, CDR2 FQNEAQ (reference sequence). The whole variable domain, filled in from reference TRBV7-9 and TRBJ2-5, reads DTGVSQNPRHKITKRGQNVTFRCDPISEHNRLYWYRQTLGQGPEFLTYFQNEAQLEKSRLLSDRFSAERPKGSFSTLEIQRTEQGDSAMYLCASSSGLAGARETQYFGPGTRLLVL.

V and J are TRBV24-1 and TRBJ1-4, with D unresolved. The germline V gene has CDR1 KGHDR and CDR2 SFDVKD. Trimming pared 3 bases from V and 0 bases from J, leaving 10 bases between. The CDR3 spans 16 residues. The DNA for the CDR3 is TGTGCCACCAGTGATGCCACCGGGACAACTAATGAAAAACTGTTTTTT. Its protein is CATSDATGTTNEKLFF.

The CDR3 region is CASGYFSGAGNQPQHF. The DNA of the CDR3 is TGTGCTAGTGGTTACTTTTCGGGGGCTGGCAATCAGCCCCAGCATTTT. J is TRBJ1-5 and V is TRBV12-5; D might be TRBD1 (6 bases). The CDR3 totals 16 residues. Trimming pared 4 bases from V and 2 bases from J, leaving 15 bases between. CDR1 and CDR2 from the germline V gene are LGHNT and FRNRAP. The full variable domain, rest sourced from reference TRBV12-5 and TRBJ1-5, is DARVTQTPRHKVTEMGQEVTMRCQPILGHNTVFWYRQTMMQGLELLAYFRNRAPLDDSGMPKDRFSAEMPDATLATLKIQPSEPRDSAVYFCASGYFSGAGNQPQHFGDGTRLSIL.

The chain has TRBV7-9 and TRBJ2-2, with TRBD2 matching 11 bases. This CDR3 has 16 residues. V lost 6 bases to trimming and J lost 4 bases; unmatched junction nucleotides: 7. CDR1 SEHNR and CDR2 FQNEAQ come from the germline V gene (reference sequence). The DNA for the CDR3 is TGTGCCAGCAGAACCACTAGCGGGAGAGGCACCGGGGAGCTGTTTTTT. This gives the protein CASRTTSGRGTGELFF.

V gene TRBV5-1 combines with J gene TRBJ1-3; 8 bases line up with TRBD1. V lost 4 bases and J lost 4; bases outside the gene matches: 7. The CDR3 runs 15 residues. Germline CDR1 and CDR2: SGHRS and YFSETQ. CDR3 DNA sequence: TGCGCCAGCAGCCCCTCGACAGGGGTGGGAAACACCATATATTTT. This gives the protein CASSPSTGVGNTIYF. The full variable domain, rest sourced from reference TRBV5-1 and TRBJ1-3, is KAGVTQTPRYLIKTRGQQVTLSCSPISGHRSVSWYQQTPGQGLQFLFEYFSETQRNKGNFPGRFSGRQFSNSRSEMNVSTLELGDSALYLCASSPSTGVGNTIYFGEGSWLTVV.

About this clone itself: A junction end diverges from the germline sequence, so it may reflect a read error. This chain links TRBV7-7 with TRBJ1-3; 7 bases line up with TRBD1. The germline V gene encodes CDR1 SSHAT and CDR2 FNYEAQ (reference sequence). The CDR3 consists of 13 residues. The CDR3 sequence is CASSQDRGNTIYF. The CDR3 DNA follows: TGTGCTAGCAGCCAGGACAGGGGAAACACCATATATTTT.

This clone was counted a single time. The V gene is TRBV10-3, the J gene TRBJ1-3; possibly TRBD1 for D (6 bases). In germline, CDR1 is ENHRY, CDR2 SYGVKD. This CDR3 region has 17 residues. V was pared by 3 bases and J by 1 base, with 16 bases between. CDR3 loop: CAISDQGHRGSGNTIYF. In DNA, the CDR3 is TGTGCCATCAGTGATCAGGGACATCGGGGGTCTGGAAACACCATATATTTT.

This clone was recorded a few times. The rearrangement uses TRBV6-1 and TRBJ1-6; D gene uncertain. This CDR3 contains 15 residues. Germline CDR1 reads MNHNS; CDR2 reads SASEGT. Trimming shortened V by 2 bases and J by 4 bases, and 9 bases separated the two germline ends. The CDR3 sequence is CASSERPAYNSPLHF. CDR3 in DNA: TGTGCCAGCAGTGAAAGGCCAGCTTATAATTCACCCCTCCACTTT.

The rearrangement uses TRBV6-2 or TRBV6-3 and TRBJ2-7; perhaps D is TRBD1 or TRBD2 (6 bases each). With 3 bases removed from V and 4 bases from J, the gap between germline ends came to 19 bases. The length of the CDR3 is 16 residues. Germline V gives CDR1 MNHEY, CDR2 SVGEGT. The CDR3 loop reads CASSYATGEGGYEQYF. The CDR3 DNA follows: TGTGCCAGCAGTTATGCGACGGGAGAGGGGGGTTACGAGCAGTACTTC.

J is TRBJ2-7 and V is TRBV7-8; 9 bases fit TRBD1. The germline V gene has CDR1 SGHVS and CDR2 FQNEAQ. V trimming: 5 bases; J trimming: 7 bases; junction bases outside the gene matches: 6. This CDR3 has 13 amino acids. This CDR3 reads CASSTAGTGEQYF. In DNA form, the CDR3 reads TGTGCCAGCAGCACAGCCGGGACAGGGGAGCAGTACTTC.

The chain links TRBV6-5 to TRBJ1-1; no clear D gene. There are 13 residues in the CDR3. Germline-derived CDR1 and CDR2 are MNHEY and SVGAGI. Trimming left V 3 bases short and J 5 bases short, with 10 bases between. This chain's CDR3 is CASSYDLLTEAFF. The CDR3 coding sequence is TGTGCCAGCAGTTATGACCTTCTGACTGAAGCTTTCTTT.

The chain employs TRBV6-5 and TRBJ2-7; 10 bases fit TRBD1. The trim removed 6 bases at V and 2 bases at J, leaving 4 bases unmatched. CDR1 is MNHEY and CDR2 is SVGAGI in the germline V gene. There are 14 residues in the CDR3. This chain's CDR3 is CASSAGQGTYEQYF. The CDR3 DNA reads TGTGCCAGCAGCGCGGGACAGGGGACCTACGAGCAGTACTTC.

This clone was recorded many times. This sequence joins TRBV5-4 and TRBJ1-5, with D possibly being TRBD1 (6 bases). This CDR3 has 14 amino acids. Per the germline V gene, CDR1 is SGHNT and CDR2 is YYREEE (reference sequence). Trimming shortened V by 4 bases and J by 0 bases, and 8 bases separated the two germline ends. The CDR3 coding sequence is TGTGCCAGCAGCCGGACAGATAGCAATCAGCCCCAGCATTTT. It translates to CASSRTDSNQPQHF.